This T cell receptor beta chain is from a study of cytomegalovirus exposure and HLA in healthy donors. Study at large: In an early release, HLA-typed donors contributed 77 million or so unique TCR sequences.

The PCR was carried out with 60 Vbeta primers and 13 Jbeta primers. Only in-frame clones appear in the TCRdb table, and some are missing; sequencing was by immunoSEQ multiplex PCR. The sample lists around 160,000 clones, 80% to 85% occurring once. CDR1 and CDR2 from the germline V gene are SGDLS and YYNGEE. The CDR3 runs to 16 residues. The ends were cut back, 1 base at V and 5 bases at J, with 18 bases in the middle. Study-wide findings and caveats: TCR beta chain V- and J-gene trimming was linked, in a later analysis, to a missense variant in DCLRE1C. CMV serostatus was the only recorded immune exposure for donors. Presence/absence analyses assumed roughly uniform sequencing depth across donors, which may not hold.

In the case of this clone: Its matching antigen is unknown.

The rearrangement links TRBV9 to TRBJ2-5; a weak D match, TRBD2 (7 bases). Sequencing used PBMCs. The clonotype comes from a woman aged 18-29 years in good health and CMV-seronegative. CDR3 amino acids: CASSVSRGGGGETQYF. The CDR3 DNA reads TGTGCCAGCAGCGTATCTAGAGGGGGGGGCGGGGAGACCCAGTACTTC.